This record covers a single TCR beta chain. Its antigen is as yet unknown. The sample originates from a study of OX40 agonist ivuxolimab in advanced cancers. Study-level information: The dose-escalation cohort was approximately 85% male, with a mean age of around 60 years, ranging about 23 to 90. Three dose-escalation patients had partial responses: one with hepatocellular carcinoma and two with cutaneous melanoma.

The CDR3 totals 15 residues. Trimming at V came to 8 bases and at J to 7 bases, leaving 13 bases not matched to a gene. Looked up from germline, CDR1 is MNHEY and CDR2 is SMNVEV (reference sequence). Notes on the study in general: Clonal expansion was seen in CD4+ and CD8+ blood T cells by week 6 at 0.1 to 3.0 mg/kg.

Clones were read by immunoSEQ multiplex PCR, and TCRdb kept only the in-frame ones, dropping some. The data show around 63,000 clones, around 79% seen once. This material consisted of CD4+ or CD8+ T cells sorted from blood, taken in a trial of the OX40 agonist ivuxolimab. This chain links TRBV27 with TRBJ2-1, with TRBD2 identical over 8 bases. The source of this sequence is an adult with an advanced solid tumor such as melanoma, head and neck, liver or kidney cancer. The CDR3, as DNA: TGTGCCAGCTCCAAGTCCGGGAGGGCCGGGAATGAGCAGTTCTTC. This gives the protein CASSKSGRAGNEQFF.